These T cell receptor beta chains were read from a single sample in a study of blood T cells in healthy people across ages. MiXCR was run by TCRdb on the 5' RACE reads, yielding one entry per CDR3 protein. The table lists approximately 1,700,000 distinct CDR3 sequences, roughly 43% of them singletons, with roughly 23% in the top ten. The sequenced sample consisted of blood. These receptors came from a human donor in good health. Both conserved end residues are part of each CDR3. D genes are given only for firm matches. For some rows the clone size is stated as once, few or many, or as a class when expanded; others skip it.

D: -
size: -
V: TRBV5-5
J: TRBJ2-5
DNA: TGTGCCAGCAGCCCCGGAGGGCTCCCAGAGACCCAGTACTTC
CDR3: CASSPGGLPETQYF

D: TRBD1
size: -
V: TRBV24-1
J: TRBJ2-1
DNA: TGTGCCACCGTTGAAGATCAGGGGGCTAAGCAGTTCTTC
CDR3: CATVEDQGAKQFF

D: TRBD1
size: -
V: TRBV28
J: TRBJ1-6
DNA: TGTGCCAGCAGTGGAGGACAGGGCTGTTCACCCCTCCACTTT
CDR3: CASSGGQGCSPLHF

D: -
size: few
V: TRBV4-1
J: TRBJ1-4
DNA: TGCGCCAGCAGCCAATTGTACAGCCAAGAAAAACTGTTTTTT
CDR3: CASSQLYSQEKLFF

D: -
size: few
V: TRBV11-3
J: TRBJ2-1
DNA: TGTGCCAGCAGCTTAGAAGCTTTTAGGGAGGGGGTCTACAATGAGCAGTTCTTC
CDR3: CASSLEAFREGVYNEQFF

D: -
size: few
V: TRBV29-1
J: TRBJ2-5
DNA: TGCAGCGTTGAAGATCCCGGGTGGACCGGGACCCAGTACTTC
CDR3: CSVEDPGWTGTQYF

D: TRBD2
size: -
V: TRBV7-3
J: TRBJ2-5
DNA: TGTGCCAGCAGCTCCGGGGGGGCAGGAAAGACCCAGTACTTC
CDR3: CASSSGGAGKTQYF

D: -
size: -
V: TRBV5-1
J: TRBJ2-5
DNA: TGCGCCAGCACCCCCCGGCTGTCGGGGTCCCAAGAGACCCAGTACTTC
CDR3: CASTPRLSGSQETQYF

D: -
size: many
V: TRBV4-3
J: TRBJ2-4
DNA: TGCGCCAGCAGCCACGCCCTAGTTGGAGGAACGACTTACGACGAAAACATTCAGTACTTC
CDR3: CASSHALVGGTTYDENIQYF

D: TRBD1
size: -
V: TRBV28
J: TRBJ2-2
DNA: TGTGCCAGCAGTTTAGTATTAGGGACAGGGGGCGCGGAGAGCACCGGGGAGCTGTTTTTT
CDR3: CASSLVLGTGGAESTGELFF

D: TRBD2
size: -
V: TRBV12-3/TRBV12-4
J: TRBJ2-3
DNA: TGTGCCAGCGGGCGGACTAGCGGGGGGTATACGCAGTATTTT
CDR3: CASGRTSGGYTQYF

D: -
size: -
V: TRBV7-8
J: TRBJ1-1
DNA: TGTGCCAGCAGCCTCCAGATACAGGGTCAAGCTGAAGCTTTCTTT
CDR3: CASSLQIQGQAEAFF

D: TRBD2
size: -
V: TRBV29-1
J: TRBJ2-3
DNA: TGCAGCGTTGTTATAGCGGGCAACACAGATACGCAGTATTTT
CDR3: CSVVIAGNTDTQYF

D: -
size: -
V: TRBV24-1
J: TRBJ2-5
DNA: TGTGCCACCAGTGATCCAGGGAAAGAGACCCAGTACTTC
CDR3: CATSDPGKETQYF

D: TRBD1
size: few
V: TRBV7-2
J: TRBJ1-1
DNA: TGTGCCAGCAGCTTAGCCGGACAGGGGCGGAACACTGAAGCTTTCTTT
CDR3: CASSLAGQGRNTEAFF

D: -
size: -
V: TRBV15
J: TRBJ2-7
DNA: TGTGCCACCAGCAGGAAAACAGGGTCCGAGCAGTACTTC
CDR3: CATSRKTGSEQYF

D: -
size: many
V: TRBV4-1
J: TRBJ1-2
DNA: TGCGCCAGCAGCCAGCCCCGGGACACCGGGAAAGGCTATGGCTACACCTTC
CDR3: CASSQPRDTGKGYGYTF

D: TRBD2
size: -
V: TRBV7-2
J: TRBJ2-7
DNA: TGTGCCAGCAGCTGGGCTCTTAGCGGGGGGGCCCACGAGCAGTACTTC
CDR3: CASSWALSGGAHEQYF

D: -
size: -
V: TRBV18
J: TRBJ2-5
DNA: TGTGCCAGCTCACCAGTACAAAACACGGAGACCCAGTACTTC
CDR3: CASSPVQNTETQYF

D: -
size: few
V: TRBV20-1
J: TRBJ2-1
DNA: TGCAGTGCTAGAGTCTTTAACAGGGACTCCTACAATGAGCAGTTCTTC
CDR3: CSARVFNRDSYNEQFF

D: TRBD1
size: -
V: TRBV4-1
J: TRBJ1-1
DNA: TGCGCCAGCAGCCGTTCCGGGACAGGGGGGATGAACACTGAAGCTTTCTTT
CDR3: CASSRSGTGGMNTEAFF

D: TRBD2
size: -
V: TRBV10-3
J: TRBJ2-1
DNA: TGTGCCATCAGTGAGTCGGTACTAGCGGGGGGCAATGAGCAGTTCTTC
CDR3: CAISESVLAGGNEQFF

D: -
size: -
V: TRBV28
J: TRBJ2-7
DNA: TGTGCCAGCAGGGCTCCCCGGTACGAGCAGTACTTC
CDR3: CASRAPRYEQYF

D: -
size: -
V: TRBV7-6
J: TRBJ2-7
DNA: TGTGCCAGCAGTTCAAGCTCCGAGCAGTACTTC
CDR3: CASSSSSEQYF

D: -
size: -
V: TRBV27
J: TRBJ1-2
DNA: TGTGCCAGCACCTCACATAGTAACTATGGCTACACCTTC
CDR3: CASTSHSNYGYTF

D: -
size: -
V: TRBV6-2/TRBV6-3
J: TRBJ2-1
DNA: TGTGCCAGCAGCAACCCCAGGGCGGGCGGAAATGAGCAGTTCTTC
CDR3: CASSNPRAGGNEQFF

D: TRBD2
size: -
V: TRBV7-9
J: TRBJ2-5
DNA: TGTGCCAGCAGCTTAACAGCGGGGGCGAGAGAGACCCAGTACTTC
CDR3: CASSLTAGARETQYF

D: -
size: few
V: TRBV20-1
J: TRBJ2-5
DNA: TGCAGTGCTAGAGACGGGACGGGGTCAGAGACCCAGTACTTC
CDR3: CSARDGTGSETQYF

D: -
size: -
V: TRBV20-1
J: TRBJ1-2
DNA: TGCAGTGCTGACCCTAGCAGCTATGGCTACACCTTC
CDR3: CSADPSSYGYTF

D: TRBD2
size: -
V: TRBV6-1
J: TRBJ2-1
DNA: TGTGCCAGCATGCCCAGCGGGGGGGCCAATGAGCAGTTCTTC
CDR3: CASMPSGGANEQFF

D: -
size: -
V: TRBV4-3
J: TRBJ1-2
DNA: TGCGCCAGCAGCCAAGATCAGGCAGGGATCTATGGCTACACCTTC
CDR3: CASSQDQAGIYGYTF

D: TRBD2
size: -
V: TRBV5-1
J: TRBJ2-7
DNA: TGCGCCAGCAGCCGACTAGCGGGGGGTATCTCCTACGAGCAGTACTTC
CDR3: CASSRLAGGISYEQYF

D: TRBD2
size: -
V: TRBV12-3/TRBV12-4
J: TRBJ2-3
DNA: TGTGCCAGCAGTCCCAGAGGTAGCGGGGGGGCAGATACGCAGTATTTT
CDR3: CASSPRGSGGADTQYF

D: TRBD2
size: -
V: TRBV28
J: TRBJ2-3
DNA: TGTGCCACCCACCCTAGCGGGGGGAGCACAGATACGCAGTATTTT
CDR3: CATHPSGGSTDTQYF

D: TRBD1
size: few
V: TRBV7-3
J: TRBJ2-1
DNA: TGTGCCAGCAGCATCAGGGGGCTGGCCTACAATGAGCAGTTCTTC
CDR3: CASSIRGLAYNEQFF

D: -
size: -
V: TRBV20-1
J: TRBJ1-4
DNA: TGCAGTGCTAGACTAGGGGGGGTTGCAACTAATGAAAAACTGTTTTTT
CDR3: CSARLGGVATNEKLFF

D: TRBD1
size: -
V: TRBV27
J: TRBJ1-1
DNA: TGTGCCAGCAGTCACGGACAGGGTGAAGCTTTCTTT
CDR3: CASSHGQGEAFF

D: -
size: -
V: TRBV6-1
J: TRBJ2-6
DNA: TGTGCCAGCCGACTCTCGTTGACCCTTAGAGACTCTGGGGCCAACGTCCTGACTTTC
CDR3: CASRLSLTLRDSGANVLTF

D: -
size: -
V: TRBV11-2
J: TRBJ1-1
DNA: TGTGCCAGCACCTTAACAGGACGGACTAACACTGAAGCTTTCTTT
CDR3: CASTLTGRTNTEAFF

D: -
size: few
V: TRBV3-1
J: TRBJ1-2
DNA: TGTGCCAGCAGCCAGTTAGATGGCTACACCTTC
CDR3: CASSQLDGYTF